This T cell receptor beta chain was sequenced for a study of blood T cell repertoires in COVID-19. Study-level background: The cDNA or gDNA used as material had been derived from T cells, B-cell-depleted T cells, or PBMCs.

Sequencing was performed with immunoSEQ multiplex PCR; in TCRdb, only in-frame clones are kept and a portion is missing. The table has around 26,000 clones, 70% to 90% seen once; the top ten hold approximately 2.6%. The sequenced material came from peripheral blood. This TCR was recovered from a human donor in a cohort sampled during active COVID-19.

The CDR3: CASSLGASGAYNEQFF. In DNA, the CDR3 is TGTGCCAGCAGCCTAGGAGCTAGCGGAGCTTACAATGAGCAGTTCTTC. The V call is TRBV7-2, the J call TRBJ2-1; TRBD2 matches at 7 bases. V shed 5 bases, J shed 4 bases, and the junction held 11 bases outside the gene matches. From germline, CDR1 is SGHTA and CDR2 FQGNSA. This CDR3 comprises 16 residues.